Listed here is a single T cell receptor beta chain. These data come from a study of T cell responses to AZD1222 COVID-19 vaccine. J was trimmed by 3 bases and V by 4 bases; bases with no gene match: 9. The V gene's germline CDR1 is LNHDA and CDR2 SQIVND (reference sequence). The CDR3 loop spans 16 amino acids. Assay: immunoSEQ multiplex PCR; the TCRdb copy retains only in-frame clones and omits some. The data contain roughly 120,000 clones, approximately 85% of them singletons. This TCR was sampled from an adult who received the AZD1222 COVID-19 vaccine. J is TRBJ2-5 and V is TRBV19; 9 bases align to TRBD1. The sample was peripheral blood, taken 28 days after the second AZD1222 dose. CDR3 in amino acids: CASSTPGQGPKETQYF. The CDR3 DNA reads TGTGCCAGTAGTACCCCGGGACAGGGACCGAAAGAGACCCAGTACTTC.